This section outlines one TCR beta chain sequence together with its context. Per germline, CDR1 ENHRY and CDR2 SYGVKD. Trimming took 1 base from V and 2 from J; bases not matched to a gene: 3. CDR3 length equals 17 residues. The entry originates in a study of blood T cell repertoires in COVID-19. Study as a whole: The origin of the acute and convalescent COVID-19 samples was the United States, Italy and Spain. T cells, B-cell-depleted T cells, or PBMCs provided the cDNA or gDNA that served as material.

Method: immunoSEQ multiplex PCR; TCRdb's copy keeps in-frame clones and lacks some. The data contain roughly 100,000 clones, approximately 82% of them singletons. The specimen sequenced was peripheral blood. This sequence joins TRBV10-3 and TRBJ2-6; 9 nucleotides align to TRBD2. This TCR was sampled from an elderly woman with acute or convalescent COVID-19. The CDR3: CAISEFIAGAGANVLTF. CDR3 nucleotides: TGTGCCATCAGTGAGTTCATAGCGGGAGCTGGGGCCAACGTCCTGACTTTC.